This record covers a single T cell receptor (beta chain). Its antigen is not yet known. No much larger clone exists at a distance of one base, and base qualities are not known. This entry belongs to a study of blood T cell repertoires in COVID-19 (dated by TCRdb to 2020 to 2022). Background for the entire study: Collaborator samples came from the United States, Italy and Spain and covered acute and convalescent phases of COVID-19. Subjects who had been exposed to COVID-19, were actively infected with it, or had recovered from it provided the deeply sampled blood TCRbeta repertoires that made up the dataset. A freely available public database, intended as a resource for researchers studying the immune response to SARS-CoV-2, is where the repertoires were released. The material from the prospective study consisted of cDNA or gDNA derived from T cells, B-cell-depleted T cells, or PBMCs. Where available, HLA class I and class II types were taken from metadata supplied by the sample provider and were not determined by assay-based typing. Sample metadata almost always included a de-identified subject ID, COVID-19 status, age in years and sex. The samples were drawn from two sources: the first 160 participants of the ongoing ImmuneRACE study, and about 1,300 subjects contributed by 6 global collaborators. Here is what the overall study found, with its caveats: The amount of clinical and demographic metadata varied by source and participant and was provided uncurated.

TCRbeta CDR3 regions were amplified from genomic DNA by means of the immunoSEQ Assay, a bias-controlled multiplex PCR. Per the original workflow: The number of nucleated cells in each sample was estimated by amplification of reference gene primers within the assay. Sequence reads were collapsed and filtered to measure the absolute abundance of every unique TCRbeta CDR3 rearrangement. Productive Simpson clonality was computed per sample as the square root of Simpson's diversity index over productive rearrangements. As stored in TCRdb, this immuneACCESS dataset retains in-frame rearrangements with V and J assigned. A fraction of the clones does not appear; measured against another copy, unresolved V genes explain less than half of the discrepancy, and the remainder lacks a known reason. V, J and clone size derive from that table, while D and trimming were established from the DNA sequence. The sample profile shows 110,000 to 150,000 clones; around 81% of them were found once. More than 6.5% of the sample is taken by the ten largest.

The trim is 1 base for V and 6 bases for J, with a gap of 23 bases between the germline ends. The CDR3 has 17 amino acids, counting the end cysteine and phenylalanine. Left in the record is the CDR3 DNA by itself, 51 bases read in frame from the first base. As encoded in the germline V gene, CDR1 is SGHRS while CDR2 is YFSETQ. Whole blood was collected in K2EDTA tubes by collaborating institutions according to the institutions' own protocols. Collaborator samples were shipped for TCRbeta analysis as frozen whole blood, isolated PBMCs, or DNA extracted from either sample type. The sequence was collected from a human donor in a cohort sampled during active COVID-19. Sequencing was carried out using peripheral blood. Recombination linked TRBV5-1 to TRBJ2-7; the D segment could be TRBD1, given 6 matching bases. The CDR3 reads as follows: CASSLLFSGQKAPEQYF. The bases read TGCGCCAGCAGCTTGCTTTTTTCGGGACAAAAGGCTCCCGAGCAGTACTTC.